Below, 14 T cell receptor beta chains from the same sample are listed, as sequenced in a study of T cell responses to AZD1222 COVID-19 vaccine. Only in-frame clones appear in the TCRdb table, and some are missing; sequencing was by immunoSEQ multiplex PCR. The sample contains 90,000 to 130,000 clones, over 85% of which appear only once. Material: peripheral blood, obtained 28 days after the second AZD1222 dose. All receptors come from an adult who received the AZD1222 COVID-19 vaccine.

The chain links TRBV28 to TRBJ2-7, with 9 bases that match TRBD2. V lost 4 bases, J lost 0 bases, and 4 bases stayed unmatched. CDR1 is MDHEN and CDR2 is SYDVKM in the germline V gene. The CDR3 runs 15 residues. The CDR3 coding sequence is TGTGCCAGCAGTTCGCTTAGCGGGAGCTCCTACGAGCAGTACTTC. This encodes CASSSLSGSSYEQYF.

The rearrangement links TRBV12-3 or TRBV12-4 to TRBJ1-1, with D possibly TRBD1 on 6 matching bases. The V end lost 4 bases, the J end lost 0 bases, and 6 bases lay between the germline ends. This CDR3 spans 13 amino acids. In nucleotides, the CDR3 is TGTGCCAGCAGTTCAGGGGTGAACACTGAAGCTTTCTTT. Protein sequence: CASSSGVNTEAFF.

The chain links TRBV6-5 to TRBJ1-5, with D perhaps TRBD1 (5 bases). The CDR3 is 14 residues long. V lost 4 bases and J 7 bases, leaving 14 bases between the germline ends. Germline CDR1 MNHEY, CDR2 SVGAGI. The CDR3: CASSFDRLGQPQHF. In nucleotides, the CDR3 is TGTGCCAGCAGTTTTGACAGACTAGGGCAGCCCCAGCATTTT.

This chain connects TRBV4-2 to TRBJ1-4; D perhaps matches TRBD1 (6 bases). Germline CDR1 LGHNA, CDR2 YNFKEQ. The CDR3 consists of 14 residues. The germline V and J ends were trimmed by 1 base and 8 bases, with 11 bases remaining between them. The CDR3 DNA reads TGTGCCAGCAGCCAAGCAGGGAGGGGGGAAAAACTGTTTTTT. Translated, it gives CASSQAGRGEKLFF.

This clone was recorded only once. The chain uses TRBV7-2 and TRBJ2-7; the match to TRBD2 covers 10 bases. J lost 2 bases, V lost 2 bases, and 6 bases had no gene match. The CDR3 totals 16 residues. CDR1 and CDR2 from the germline V gene are SGHTA and FQGNSA. The CDR3 DNA reads as TGTGCCAGCAGCTTATTACGAGCGGGAGGGCCCTACGAGCAGTACTTC. Amino acids: CASSLLRAGGPYEQYF.

The V gene is TRBV6-6, the J gene TRBJ2-7; D may correspond to TRBD1 or TRBD2 (5 bases each). V shed 4 bases and J shed 6 bases, with 19 bases lying between them. Looked up from germline, CDR1 is MNHNY and CDR2 is SVGAGI (reference sequence). CDR3 length equals 15 residues. The CDR3 sequence: CASSFTGTADLEQYF. The CDR3 DNA follows: TGTGCCAGCAGTTTCACCGGGACGGCGGATCTCGAGCAGTACTTC.

The chain links TRBV2 to TRBJ1-1; D possibly corresponds to TRBD1 (5 bases). Germline V gene lookup returns CDR1 SNHLY and CDR2 FYNNEI. CDR3 length: 13 residues. The V end was cut by 5 bases, the J end by 2 bases, with 9 bases between. The CDR3 spells CASSWGGNTEAFF. The CDR3 DNA reads as TGTGCCAGCAGTTGGGGGGGAAACACTGAAGCTTTCTTT.

This chain uses TRBV18 with TRBJ2-2, with D possibly TRBD1 on 5 matching bases. This CDR3 is built from 17 residues. CDR1 and CDR2 from the germline V gene are KGHSH and LQKENI. The V end lost 2 bases, the J end lost 0 bases, and 13 bases lay between the germline ends. The CDR3 DNA reads TGTGCCAGCTCACCAGGGGCAGGGCCTGCGAACACCGGGGAGCTGTTTTTT. This translates into CASSPGAGPANTGELFF.

The chain is built from TRBV28 and TRBJ1-5; 11 bases are shared with TRBD1. Unmatched junction bases numbered 6, after V lost 6 bases and J lost 5 bases. The CDR3 has 15 residues. Germline V gene data show CDR1 as MDHEN and CDR2 as SYDVKM. This CDR3 is CASSPRTGGDQPQHF. CDR3 in DNA: TGTGCCAGCAGCCCCCGGACAGGGGGCGATCAGCCCCAGCATTTT.

This clone was seen a single time. The J gene is TRBJ1-1, the V gene TRBV3-1 (or the pseudogene TRBV3-2), with D hard to call. Germline CDR1 reads LGHDT; CDR2 reads YNNKEL (reference sequence). The CDR3 spans 14 residues. V lost 1 base, J lost 1 base, and 7 bases lay in between. The CDR3 spells CASSQGVGNTEAFF. The CDR3 bases are TGTGCCAGCAGCCAAGGGGTGGGGAACACTGAAGCTTTCTTT.

The chain uses TRBV28 and TRBJ2-2, with a possible D match to TRBD2 (6 bases). Germline V gene sequence: CDR1 MDHEN, CDR2 SYDVKM. This CDR3 has 17 amino acids. The V end was cut by 2 bases, the J end by 4 bases, with 17 bases between. For the CDR3, the DNA is TGTGCCAGCAGTTTAGCTCCGGGGCTGGGGGGCACCGGGGAGCTGTTTTTT. Its protein product is CASSLAPGLGGTGELFF.

The chain uses TRBV12-3 or TRBV12-4 and TRBJ1-1; tentatively, D is TRBD1 (6 bases). The CDR3 is 13 amino acids. The V end lost 2 bases, the J end lost 5 bases, and 9 bases lay between the germline ends. In DNA form, the CDR3 reads TGTGCCAGCAGTTTATGGGGGCGGACTGAAGCTTTCTTT. As protein: CASSLWGRTEAFF.

This chain joins TRBV10-1 and TRBJ2-2; 11 bases align to TRBD2. Germline lookup yields CDR1 WNHNN and CDR2 SYGVQD (reference sequence). The V and J ends lost 8 bases and 2 bases, in that order; junction bases with no gene match: 7. The CDR3 is 16 amino acids. The CDR3 loop is CASALGTSGNTGELFF. For the CDR3, the DNA is TGCGCCAGCGCCCTCGGGACTAGCGGTAACACCGGGGAGCTGTTTTTT.

As regards this clone: The junction departs from germline at one end; a sequencing error may be responsible. This chain connects TRBV24-1 to TRBJ2-7, with 12 bases that match TRBD2. CDR3 length: 14 residues. CDR1 and CDR2 (germline): KGHDR, SFDVKD. The CDR3 region is CATSDFPTSGSLVF. The CDR3 bases are TGTGCCACCAGTGATTTCCCGACTAGCGGGAGCCTTGTCTTC.